These 13 T cell receptor beta chains were sequenced from one sample in a study of tumor and adjacent non-tumor tissue in lung cancer. The template was RNA from unsorted bulk tissue. More than 3 cm separated this lung sample from the edge of the tumor. Three rounds of nested PCR, following a modified ARM-PCR protocol, produced the TCRbeta library. TCRdb reprocessed the multiplex PCR reads via MiXCR and lists one record per CDR3 protein. The sample consists of tens of thousands of distinct CDR3 sequences, around 70% of them appearing once. Material: distant non-tumor lung tissue. The receptors derive from a woman in her forties or fifties with non-small cell lung cancer.

Comment on this clonotype: This CDR3 is missing its conserved last phenylalanine or tryptophan, likely due to a read error. The gene calls are TRBV29-1 and TRBJ2-7; no reliable D call. The CDR3 runs 11 residues. The V end was cut by 4 bases, the J end by 5 bases, with 9 bases between. Germline values: CDR1 SQVTM, CDR2 ANQGSEA. This CDR3 is CSVAAFNEQYL. For the CDR3, the DNA is TGCAGCGTTGCAGCGTTCAACGAGCAGTACTTG.

The J gene is TRBJ2-7, the V gene TRBV20-1, with a possible D match to TRBD2 (5 bases). The CDR3 covers 13 residues. V was shortened by 3 bases and J by 3 bases, with 12 bases between the two germline ends. Germline V lookup: CDR1 DFQATT, CDR2 SNEGSKA (reference sequence). CDR3 sequence: CSASGEDVYEQYF. For the CDR3, the DNA is TGCAGTGCTAGCGGGGAAGACGTCTACGAGCAGTACTTC.

Points on this clonotype: A much larger clone is a single base away; this may be a read error. The J gene is TRBJ2-1, the V gene TRBV29-1; TRBD1 might be the D (6 bases). Germline-derived CDR1 and CDR2 are SQVTM and ANQGSEA. The length of the CDR3 is 13 residues. V lost 4 bases and J 4 bases, leaving 11 bases between the germline ends. CDR3 protein: CSVGVGQYNEQFF. CDR3 in DNA: TGCAGCGTTGGGGTCGGACAGTACAATGAGCAGTTCTTC.

This clonotype was found a few times. The junction departs from the called germline gene at one end, perhaps through a read error. The chain is built from TRBV11-2 and TRBJ2-7; TRBD2 aligns across 10 bases. The germline V gene has CDR1 SGHAT and CDR2 FQNNGV. The CDR3 spans 18 residues. In DNA form, the CDR3 reads TGTGCCAGCATCCTAGCCCCACTAGCGGGAAGTAACTCCTATGAGCAGTACTTC. Translating gives CASILAPLAGSNSYEQYF.

About this clonotype itself: A junction boundary mismatches the germline segment, possibly from a read error. The chain is built from TRBV10-2 and TRBJ1-4; unclear D gene. The germline V gene has CDR1 WSHSY and CDR2 SAAADI. The CDR3 consists of 15 residues. The CDR3 DNA reads TGCGCCGGCAGTGAGACGGGATCAACTAATGAAAAACTGTTTTTC. It translates to CAGSETGSTNEKLFF.

With regard to this clonotype: A junction end diverges from the germline sequence, so it may reflect a read error. V and J are TRBV11-2 and TRBJ2-3; D remains ambiguous. Germline V gene sequence: CDR1 SGHAT, CDR2 FQNNGV. The CDR3 loop spans 11 amino acids. As DNA, the CDR3 is TGTGTCAGCAGCTTTATTGATACACAGTATTTT. Protein sequence: CVSSFIDTQYF.

In this sample, this clonotype turned up a few times. The V call is TRBV7-2, the J call TRBJ2-7; TRBD2 aligns across 7 bases. The CDR3 sequence is 15 residues long. The V gene end was trimmed by 0 bases and the J gene end by 1 base; junction bases not matched to a gene: 3. Germline values: CDR1 SGHTA, CDR2 FQGNSA. The CDR3 DNA reads as TGTGCCAGCAGCTTAGCGAGCGGGGTTTCCTACGAGCAGTACTTC. Protein sequence: CASSLASGVSYEQYF.

Details on this clonotype: This may be a read error, as it is one base from a much larger clone. V usage is TRBV12-3 or TRBV12-4 and J usage is TRBJ1-1, with a tentative D call TRBD1 (6 bases). This CDR3 region has 14 residues. Here the CDR3 reads CASSQTGGNTETFF. The DNA of the CDR3 is TGTGCCAGCAGTCAGACAGGAGGGAACACTGAAACTTTCTTT.

This clonotype has just a few counts. This may be a read error: a much more frequent sequence differs by one nucleotide. The V gene is TRBV20-1, the J gene TRBJ2-1; D is unresolved. Germline V lookup: CDR1 DFQATT, CDR2 SNEGSKA (reference sequence). The CDR3 has 14 amino acids. In DNA, the CDR3 is TGCAATGCTAGAGATCTTGGCGGATACAATGAGCAGTTCTTC. It is translated as CNARDLGGYNEQFF.

The rearrangement links TRBV5-1 to TRBJ2-1, with D possibly matching TRBD2 (6 bases). CDR3 size: 17 residues. Germline V lookup: CDR1 SGHRS, CDR2 YFSETQ. V gave up 1 base and J gave up 1 base, with 15 bases separating them. In DNA form, the CDR3 reads TGCGCCAGCAGCTTGACGTTAGCGGTTAATTCCTACAATGAGCAGTTCTTC. Residues: CASSLTLAVNSYNEQFF.

The genes are TRBV20-1 and TRBJ1-1, with a weak D call TRBD1 (5 bases). This CDR3 comprises 13 residues. Germline lookup yields CDR1 DFQATT and CDR2 SNEGSKA (reference sequence). In DNA, the CDR3 is TGCAGAGCTTCGACAGAGAGGAGCACTGAAGCTTTCTTT. As protein: CRASTERSTEAFF.

For this clonotype: A much larger clone is a single base away; this may be a read error. This CDR3 is missing its conserved last phenylalanine or tryptophan, likely due to a read error. J is TRBJ1-6 and V is TRBV20-1, with 9 bases aligning to TRBD1. V was pared by 6 bases and J by 9 bases, with 6 bases of the junction left unmatched. Germline loops: CDR1 DFQATT, CDR2 SNEGSKA (reference sequence). The length of the CDR3 is 13 residues. CDR3: CSAPGQGVSPLHL. CDR3 nucleotides: TGCAGTGCCCCGGGACAGGGAGTTTCACCCCTCCACTTA.

Only a few counts were recorded for this clonotype. Possible read error: a much larger clone is one base away. The chain joins TRBV10-3 to TRBJ1-5; D is uncertain. The length of the CDR3 is 14 residues. Germline loops: CDR1 ENHRY, CDR2 SYGVKD. In DNA, the CDR3 is TGTGCCATCAGTGTGGGAGCTAGCAATCGGCCCCAGCATTTT. It specifies CAISVGASNRPQHF.